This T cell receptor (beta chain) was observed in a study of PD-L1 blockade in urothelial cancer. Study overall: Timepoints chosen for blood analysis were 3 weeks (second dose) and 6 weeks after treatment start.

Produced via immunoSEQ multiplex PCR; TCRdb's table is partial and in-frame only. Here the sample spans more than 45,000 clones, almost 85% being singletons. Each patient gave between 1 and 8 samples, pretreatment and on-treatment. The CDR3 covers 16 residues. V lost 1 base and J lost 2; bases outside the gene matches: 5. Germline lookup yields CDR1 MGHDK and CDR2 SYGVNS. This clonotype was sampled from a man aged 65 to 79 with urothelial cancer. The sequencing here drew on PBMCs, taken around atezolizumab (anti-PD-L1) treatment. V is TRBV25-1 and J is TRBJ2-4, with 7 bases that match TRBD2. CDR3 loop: CASSELGRETKNIQYF. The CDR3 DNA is TGTGCCAGCAGTGAATTGGGGCGGGAGACCAAAAACATTCAGTACTTC.